This entry features one TCR beta chain sequence. The antigen remains unidentified. Primers included in the PCR were 60 Vbeta and 13 Jbeta primers. Assay used: immunoSEQ multiplex PCR; TCRdb lists only in-frame clones, some missing. This listing includes under 200,000 clones. The sample belongs to a study of cytomegalovirus exposure and HLA in healthy donors. Study context: Early on, a data release was issued that held 65 million to 100 million unique TCRs from HLA-typed donors.

Germline lookup yields CDR1 MNHEY and CDR2 SVGAGI. V lost 2 bases, J lost 8 bases, and 9 bases lay in between. This CDR3 comprises 12 residues. Whole-study findings and limits: Earlier analysis looked at TCR beta V segments, and most were productive about 90% or about 30% of the time. Later analysis showed TCR association rates varying by HLA locus, highest for DRB1 and lowest for HLA-C.

The source is a woman aged 18-29 years in good health and CMV-seropositive. The sequenced sample was PBMCs. The gene calls are TRBV6-5 and TRBJ1-2, with D possibly TRBD1 on 5 matching bases. DNA of the CDR3: TGTGCCAGCAGTTACGGGCCAGGGGGCTACACCTTC. Protein sequence: CASSYGPGGYTF.